Each of the 15 T cell receptor beta chains below was sequenced from the same sample in a study of shared clonotypes between healthy human individuals. This table comes from immunoSEQ multiplex PCR, and its TCRdb copy is limited to in-frame clones, with some not included. The data show fewer than 2.5 million clones, over 85% seen once. The source material was naive CD4+ T cells from PBMCs. Specified subset: CD45RA+ positively selected. The receptors originated from a young man in good health. Some clones in this sample may be carry-over from other donors' samples.

The V gene is TRBV29-1, the J gene TRBJ2-1, with D possibly being TRBD2 (5 bases). Germline assignment: CDR1 SQVTM and CDR2 ANQGSEA. The CDR3 spans 14 residues. In DNA, the CDR3 is TGCAGTACGCCAGCGGACCTCTCCTACAATGAGCAGTTCTTC. Its translation is CSTPADLSYNEQFF.

A word on this clone: Other DNA sequences in this specimen translate into the identical CDR3. The V call is TRBV11-2, the J call TRBJ2-5; TRBD1 agrees at 8 bases. CDR1 is SGHAT, CDR2 FQNNGV, per germline. Losses at the gene ends were 3 bases for V and 4 bases for J; bases not matched to a gene: 1. The CDR3 totals 13 residues. The CDR3: CASSFGQGETQYF. DNA for the CDR3: TGTGCCAGCAGCTTTGGACAGGGAGAGACCCAGTACTTC.

V and J are TRBV7-8 and TRBJ2-7; D is perhaps TRBD1 (6 bases). Trimming pared 2 bases from V and 4 bases from J, leaving 12 bases between. This CDR3 contains 14 residues. The germline V gene has CDR1 SGHVS and CDR2 FQNEAQ. CDR3 in DNA: TGTGCCAGCAGCTTAAGAGCCAGGGGATACGAGCAGTACTTC. Translation gives CASSLRARGYEQYF. The full variable domain, its missing parts supplied by reference TRBV7-8 and TRBJ2-7, is GAGVSQSPRYKVAKRGQDVALRCDPISGHVSLFWYQQALGQGPEFLTYFQNEAQLDKSGLPSDRFFAERPEGSVSTLKIQRTQQEDSAVYLCASSLRARGYEQYFGPGTRLTVT.

This clone was recorded a few times. V is TRBV5-1 and J is TRBJ2-3; 9 bases are a match to TRBD2. V dropped 2 bases and J dropped 5; count of bases not matched to a gene: 3. The CDR3 extends over 14 amino acids. Germline CDR1 and CDR2: SGHRS and YFSETQ. CDR3 region: CASSFSGRGDTQYF. DNA for the CDR3: TGCGCCAGCAGCTTTAGCGGGAGAGGAGATACGCAGTATTTT.

V is TRBV7-3 and J is TRBJ2-1, with 10 bases lining up with TRBD2. V gave up 1 base and J gave up 9 bases; unmatched junction bases: 6. The CDR3 loop spans 15 amino acids. Germline V gene lookup returns CDR1 SGHTA and CDR2 FQGTGA. The CDR3 here is CASSLKASGSGEQFF. The CDR3 DNA sequence: TGTGCCAGCAGCTTAAAAGCTAGCGGGAGTGGTGAGCAGTTCTTC.

The chain recombines TRBV15 with TRBJ2-2; possibly TRBD1 for D (5 bases). The CDR3 contains 14 residues. Between the trimmed V and J ends, which lost 3 bases and 4 bases, there was a span of 9 bases. Germline values: CDR1 LNHNV, CDR2 YYDKDF (reference sequence). CDR3 residues: CATSRTVGTGELFF. DNA of the CDR3: TGTGCCACCAGCAGGACAGTGGGCACCGGGGAGCTGTTTTTT.

The genes are TRBV19 and TRBJ1-3; a weak D match, TRBD1 (6 bases). CDR3 length: 14 amino acids. Trimming pared 5 bases from V and 4 bases from J, leaving 12 bases between. Looked up from germline, CDR1 is LNHDA and CDR2 is SQIVND (reference sequence). The CDR3 nucleotides are TGTGCCAGTAGTCCAGGGGCGGTAGGAAACACCATATATTTT. This gives the protein CASSPGAVGNTIYF. Full variable domain (outside the CDR3, taken from reference TRBV19 and TRBJ1-3): DGGITQSPKYLFRKEGQNVTLSCEQNLNHDAMYWYRQDPGQGLRLIYYSQIVNDFQKGDIAEGYSVSREKKESFPLTVTSAQKNPTAFYLCASSPGAVGNTIYFGEGSWLTVV.

The J gene is TRBJ1-2, the V gene TRBV6-6; D is undetermined. V shed 6 bases and J shed 0 bases, with 8 bases lying between them. Per germline, CDR1 MNHNY and CDR2 SVGAGI (reference sequence). This CDR3 has 13 residues. The CDR3 spells CASRTQSNYGYTF. The CDR3 DNA follows: TGTGCCAGCAGAACCCAGTCTAACTATGGCTACACCTTC.

The V gene is TRBV2, the J gene TRBJ1-1; 7 nucleotides line up with TRBD1. This CDR3 is 13 amino acids long. Trimming took 6 bases from V and 5 from J; bases not matched to a gene: 6. Germline CDR1 is SNHLY and CDR2 is FYNNEI. The DNA of the CDR3 is TGTGCCAGCAGAAGACAGGGTTTGACTGAAGCTTTCTTT. Encoded protein: CASRRQGLTEAFF.

V is TRBV5-1 and J is TRBJ2-7, with D possibly TRBD1 on 6 matching bases. The CDR3 totals 14 residues. Trimming shortened V by 0 bases and J by 6 bases, and 13 bases separated the two germline ends. Germline CDR1 SGHRS, CDR2 YFSETQ. The CDR3 sequence is CASSLDRVGAEQYF. The DNA of the CDR3 is TGCGCCAGCAGCTTGGACAGGGTCGGGGCCGAGCAGTACTTC. The whole variable domain, remainder taken from reference TRBV5-1 and TRBJ2-7, is KAGVTQTPRYLIKTRGQQVTLSCSPISGHRSVSWYQQTPGQGLQFLFEYFSETQRNKGNFPGRFSGRQFSNSRSEMNVSTLELGDSALYLCASSLDRVGAEQYFGPGTRLTVT.

V usage is TRBV28 and J usage is TRBJ2-5, with D maybe TRBD2 (5 bases). This CDR3 region has 13 residues. V was clipped by 7 bases and J by 1 base, with 10 bases between them. The V gene's germline CDR1 is MDHEN and CDR2 SYDVKM. The CDR3 loop reads CASNSGVQETQYF. The CDR3 coding sequence is TGTGCCAGCAACTCCGGGGTCCAAGAGACCCAGTACTTC.

Here the CDR3 DNA reads TGTGCCAGCAGCGGACGGGGGGGCTTCAGCTATGGCTACACCTTC. This encodes CASSGRGGFSYGYTF. The V call is TRBV9, the J call TRBJ1-2; perhaps TRBD1 as D (6 bases). This CDR3 has 15 residues. The V end was cut by 3 bases, the J end by 4 bases, with 16 bases between. Germline CDR1 and CDR2: SGDLS and YYNGEE.

This chain joins TRBV5-1 and TRBJ1-2, with D perhaps matching TRBD1 (5 bases). The germline V gene encodes CDR1 SGHRS and CDR2 YFSETQ. The CDR3 runs 15 residues. V lost 4 bases and J lost 4, with 17 bases in between. The DNA for the CDR3 is TGCGCCAGCAGCCCCGGAGTGACAGCGGGCTATGGCTACACCTTC. It specifies CASSPGVTAGYGYTF.

The rearrangement links TRBV7-2 to TRBJ1-5; D is unclear. This CDR3 is built from 17 residues. Trimming took 4 bases from V and 0 from J, leaving 16 bases between them. The V gene's germline CDR1 is SGHTA and CDR2 FQGNSA. The CDR3 nucleotides are TGTGCCAGCAGCTCCCCTAACGGGTTCGCTAGCAATCAGCCCCAGCATTTT. This translates into CASSSPNGFASNQPQHF.

The chain links TRBV11-2 to TRBJ2-2; D unclear. The CDR3 spans 14 residues. The V gene's germline CDR1 is SGHAT and CDR2 FQNNGV. V lost 9 bases and J lost 3, with 14 bases in between. The DNA of the CDR3 is TGTGCCAGTGAAGGACGGGCGGACACCGGGGAGCTGTTTTTT. Its protein product is CASEGRADTGELFF.